These 3 T cell receptor beta chains came from one sample sequenced in a study of blood T cell repertoires in COVID-19. Using immunoSEQ multiplex PCR, the repertoire was profiled, and TCRdb retains in-frame clones only, with some absent. This table has about 150,000 clones, 60% to 85% appearing once. Sequenced input: peripheral blood. The receptors were sampled from a man aged 45-60 years with acute or convalescent COVID-19.

V gene TRBV5-5 combines with J gene TRBJ2-5, with unresolved D. Germline V gives CDR1 SGHKS, CDR2 YYEKEE (reference sequence). V was trimmed by 4 bases and J by 5 bases, leaving 15 bases between them. This CDR3 has 14 amino acids. CDR3 sequence reads: CASSPSANSETQYF. The CDR3 coding sequence is TGTGCCAGCAGCCCAAGCGCCAATTCGGAGACCCAGTACTTC.

The V call is TRBV19, the J call TRBJ2-5, with 10 bases identical to TRBD1. The CDR3 has 15 residues. CDR1 and CDR2 (germline): LNHDA, SQIVND (reference sequence). V dropped 5 bases and J dropped 5; count of bases not matched to a gene: 8. CDR3 DNA sequence: TGTGCCAGTAGTTCTCCGGGACAGGGGTTGGAGACCCAGTACTTC. This translates into CASSSPGQGLETQYF.

This rearrangement joins TRBV5-6 to TRBJ2-2; D unclear. The CDR3 is 12 amino acids. The germline V gene encodes CDR1 SGHDT and CDR2 YYEEEE. V was pared by 4 bases and J by 5 bases, with 6 bases between. This chain's CDR3 is CASSITTGELFF. The CDR3 coding sequence is TGTGCCAGCAGCATAACTACCGGGGAGCTGTTTTTT. Variable domain in full (rest from reference TRBV5-6 and TRBJ2-2): DAGVTQSPTHLIKTRGQQVTLRCSPKSGHDTVSWYQQALGQGPQFIFQYYEEEERQRGNFPDRFSGHQFPNYSSELNVNALLLGDSALYLCASSITTGELFFGEGSRLTVL.